The next 31 T cell receptor beta chains were all read from a single sample in a study of radiotherapy plus CTLA-4 blockade in lung cancer. Some clones are missing from TCRdb's copy, which holds only in-frame ones; the method was immunoSEQ multiplex PCR. The profile shows approximately 100,000 clones, approximately 81% of them singletons. The sequencing here drew on peripheral blood, taken from a patient treated with radiotherapy plus ipilimumab. The receptors here all came from a human donor with non-small cell lung cancer that progressed on radiotherapy plus ipilimumab. Some clones in this sample may be carry-over from other donors' samples.

The chain uses TRBV9 and TRBJ2-3; D gene ambiguous. V gave up 4 bases and J gave up 2 bases, with 11 bases separating them. Germline CDR1 SGDLS, CDR2 YYNGEE. This CDR3 contains 14 residues. CDR3 coding DNA: TGTGCCAGCAGCATTCGGGCCTTCACAGATACGCAGTATTTT. Translating it yields CASSIRAFTDTQYF. The complete variable domain, with remaining parts taken from reference TRBV9 and TRBJ2-3, reads DSGVTQTPKHLITATGQRVTLRCSPRSGDLSVYWYQQSLDQGLQFLIQYYNGEERAKGNILERFSAQQFPDLHSELNLSSLELGDSALYFCASSIRAFTDTQYFGPGTRLTVL.

The rearrangement joins TRBV5-1 to TRBJ1-4; D possibly corresponds to TRBD1 (5 bases). The CDR3 loop spans 13 amino acids. Germline V CDR1 and CDR2: SGHRS, YFSETQ. The V end was cut by 4 bases, the J end by 6 bases, with 10 bases between. The CDR3 DNA reads as TGCGCCAGCAGCGTTGAGACAGATGAAAAACTGTTTTTT. Its protein product is CASSVETDEKLFF.

The rearrangement uses TRBV7-3 and TRBJ2-7; 10 nucleotides match TRBD2. The germline gives CDR1 SGHTA, CDR2 FQGTGA. V lost 1 base, J lost 1 base, and 10 bases stayed unmatched. CDR3 length: 18 amino acids. For the CDR3, the DNA is TGTGCCAGCAGCTTAATGGGTAGCGGGGGGCCTCTTTCCTACGAGCAGTACTTC. This sequence encodes CASSLMGSGGPLSYEQYF.

Only one count was recorded for this clone. This rearrangement joins TRBV28 to TRBJ2-7; perhaps D is TRBD1 or TRBD2 (5 bases each). Germline CDR1 is MDHEN and CDR2 is SYDVKM. V lost 2 bases and J 4 bases, leaving 15 bases between the germline ends. The CDR3 sequence is 15 residues long. CDR3 coding DNA: TGTGCCAGCAGTTTAGGGGGTTCTTCGGAATACGAGCAGTACTTC. This sequence encodes CASSLGGSSEYEQYF. Supplemented by reference TRBV28 and TRBJ2-7, the full variable domain reads DVKVTQSSRYLVKRTGEKVFLECVQDMDHENMFWYRQDPGLGLRLIYFSYDVKMKEKGDIPEGYSVSREKKERFSLILESASTNQTSMYLCASSLGGSSEYEQYFGPGTRLTVT.

The chain has TRBV2 and TRBJ2-1; 8 nucleotides align to TRBD1. In germline, CDR1 is SNHLY, CDR2 FYNNEI. Germline trimming cut 6 bases from V and 3 bases from J; bases unmatched to any gene: 4. CDR3 length: 14 residues. CDR3 nucleotide sequence: TGTGCCAGCAGACGGACAGGGAACTACAATGAGCAGTTCTTC. Protein product: CASRRTGNYNEQFF.

The V call is TRBV5-1, the J call TRBJ2-7; 10 bases are shared with TRBD2. V was clipped by 0 bases and J by 2 bases; unmatched bases: 5. The CDR3 is 16 amino acids. The germline CDR1 and CDR2 sequences are SGHRS and YFSETQ. CDR3 protein: CASSLGLAGPPYEQYF. The DNA for the CDR3 is TGCGCCAGCAGCTTGGGACTAGCGGGTCCCCCCTACGAGCAGTACTTC.

V is TRBV6-1 and J is TRBJ1-1; D gene unclear. V was pared by 1 base and J by 0 bases, with 9 bases between. Germline V lookup: CDR1 MNHNS, CDR2 SASEGT. The CDR3 contains 15 residues. CDR3 protein: CASSEDYRLNTEAFF. The CDR3 DNA sequence: TGTGCCAGCAGTGAAGATTACAGATTGAACACTGAAGCTTTCTTT.

This sequence joins TRBV13 and TRBJ1-6; TRBD1 agrees at 8 bases. This CDR3 is built from 15 residues. The V gene end was trimmed by 5 bases and the J gene end by 8 bases; junction bases not matched to a gene: 8. Germline CDR1 and CDR2: PRHDT and FYEKMQ (reference sequence). The CDR3: CASSVGQGLYSPLHF. Written as DNA, the CDR3 is TGTGCCAGCAGCGTCGGACAGGGTCTCTATTCACCCCTCCACTTT. Full variable domain (remainder filled in from reference TRBV13 and TRBJ1-6): AAGVIQSPRHLIKEKRETATLKCYPIPRHDTVYWYQQGPGQDPQFLISFYEKMQSDKGSIPDRFSAQQFSDYHSELNMSSLELGDSALYFCASSVGQGLYSPLHFGNGTRLTVT.

In the case of this clone: The junction departs from the called germline gene at one end, perhaps through a read error. The J gene is TRBJ2-1, the V gene TRBV28, with 7 bases matching TRBD1. Germline V gives CDR1 MDHEN, CDR2 SYDVKM. The CDR3 has 13 amino acids. The chain's CDR3 is CASSFPGTASWVF. The CDR3 DNA is TGTGCCAGCAGTTTCCCAGGGACAGCCTCTTGGGTCTTC.

The chain carries TRBV7-6 and TRBJ1-6, with D tentatively TRBD1 (5 bases). The CDR3 contains 18 residues. Germline values: CDR1 SGHVS, CDR2 FNYEAQ. V lost 4 bases, J lost 9 bases, and 25 bases lay in between. The DNA for the CDR3 is TGTGCCAGCAGCTCGGACCCGCCGGGTGGGGGAATTTTTTCACCCCTCCACTTT. It specifies CASSSDPPGGGIFSPLHF.

The V and J genes are TRBV9 and TRBJ2-3; 8 bases fit TRBD2. After removal of 6 bases from V and 1 base from J, the junction contained 7 bases not matched to a gene. The CDR3 consists of 15 residues. Germline V CDR1 and CDR2: SGDLS, YYNGEE. CDR3: CASIPERGRTDTQYF. CDR3 nucleotide sequence: TGTGCCAGCATCCCGGAGCGGGGGCGCACAGATACGCAGTATTTT. The variable domain in full, completed from reference TRBV9 and TRBJ2-3, reads DSGVTQTPKHLITATGQRVTLRCSPRSGDLSVYWYQQSLDQGLQFLIQYYNGEERAKGNILERFSAQQFPDLHSELNLSSLELGDSALYFCASIPERGRTDTQYFGPGTRLTVL.

V and J are TRBV27 and TRBJ1-1; D not certain. V dropped 0 bases and J dropped 2 bases, with 10 bases sitting between them. This CDR3 is 15 amino acids long. CDR1 and CDR2 (germline): MNHEY, SMNVEV (reference sequence). CDR3 region: CASSLSVGSNTEAFF. CDR3 in DNA: TGTGCCAGCAGTTTATCGGTCGGATCAAACACTGAAGCTTTCTTT.

The chain links TRBV6-6 to TRBJ2-5, with D unclear. Deletions cut 1 base from V and 0 bases from J, with 3 bases between. The CDR3 has 13 residues. The germline CDR1 and CDR2 sequences are MNHNY and SVGAGI (reference sequence). CDR3 sequence: CASSYWNQETQYF. The CDR3 DNA reads TGTGCCAGCAGTTACTGGAACCAAGAGACCCAGTACTTC.

The chain uses TRBV2 and TRBJ1-5, with 7 bases lining up with TRBD1. The CDR3 is 14 residues long. V lost 4 bases, J lost 7 bases, and 7 bases stayed unmatched. The V gene's germline CDR1 is SNHLY and CDR2 FYNNEI. This chain's CDR3 is CASSVQGLRQPQHF. The CDR3 nucleotides read TGTGCCAGCAGTGTACAGGGGCTAAGGCAGCCCCAGCATTTT.

The rearrangement links TRBV5-1 to TRBJ1-4; the D is unclear. This CDR3 is 16 amino acids long. The V gene's germline CDR1 is SGHRS and CDR2 YFSETQ. V dropped 0 bases and J dropped 4 bases, with 13 bases sitting between them. Here the CDR3 reads CASSLVSPTLNEKLFF. The CDR3 DNA is TGCGCCAGCAGCTTGGTTTCTCCGACCCTTAATGAAAAACTGTTTTTT.

The rearrangement uses TRBV7-9 and TRBJ1-6; no clear D gene. Trimming left V 0 bases short and J 2 bases short, with 11 bases between. The CDR3 has 17 residues. CDR1 and CDR2 from the germline V gene are SEHNR and FQNEAQ (reference sequence). CDR3: CASSLAHEFPYNSPLHF. CDR3 DNA sequence: TGTGCCAGCAGCTTAGCGCATGAGTTCCCCTATAATTCACCCCTCCACTTT.

Comment on this clone: Since the CDR3 does not end with the conserved phenylalanine or tryptophan, this likely comes from a read error. The V call is TRBV7-2, the J call TRBJ1-2, with D unresolved. V lost 1 base and J lost 2, with 5 bases in between. This CDR3 is 13 amino acids long. The germline CDR1 and CDR2 sequences are SGHTA and FQGNSA. The CDR3 bases are TGTGCCAGCAGCTTAGTTCAGAACTATGGCTACACCCTC. It translates to CASSLVQNYGYTL.

The chain uses TRBV19 and TRBJ2-5; 11 bases are a match to TRBD2. The CDR3 covers 15 residues. Germline loops: CDR1 LNHDA, CDR2 SQIVND (reference sequence). Unmatched junction bases numbered 9, after V lost 7 bases and J lost 5 bases. The CDR3 spells CASTSTSGAGETQYF. CDR3 nucleotides: TGTGCCAGTACCTCGACTAGCGGGGCCGGGGAGACCCAGTACTTC.

The chain joins TRBV19 to TRBJ2-1, with 9 bases aligning to TRBD2. The trim removed 4 bases at V and 3 bases at J, leaving 10 bases unmatched. Germline V gives CDR1 LNHDA, CDR2 SQIVND (reference sequence). The CDR3 is 17 amino acids. CDR3 in DNA: TGTGCCAGTAGTACGAGGAGCGGGGGGAAAATCTACAATGAGCAGTTCTTC. Encoded protein: CASSTRSGGKIYNEQFF.

The V gene is TRBV2, the J gene TRBJ1-3; unclear D gene. Deletions cut 1 base from V and 4 bases from J, with 14 bases between. The CDR3 length is 16 residues. Germline V gene sequence: CDR1 SNHLY, CDR2 FYNNEI. CDR3 DNA sequence: TGTGCCAGCAGTGAAGAATCTCTGGATTTCGGAAACACCATATATTTT. It codes for CASSEESLDFGNTIYF. Supplemented by reference TRBV2 and TRBJ1-3, the full variable domain reads EPEVTQTPSHQVTQMGQEVILRCVPISNHLYFYWYRQILGQKVEFLVSFYNNEISEKSEIFDDQFSVERPDGSNFTLKIRSTKLEDSAMYFCASSEESLDFGNTIYFGEGSWLTVV.

This chain uses TRBV10-3 with TRBJ1-2; D gene uncertain. Germline CDR1 is ENHRY and CDR2 is SYGVKD. The CDR3 sequence is 13 residues long. Between the trimmed V and J ends, which lost 2 bases and 5 bases, there was a span of 9 bases. CDR3: CAISEVASYGYTF. DNA for the CDR3: TGTGCCATCAGTGAGGTGGCATCATATGGCTACACCTTC.

The V gene is TRBV5-1, the J gene TRBJ2-7; TRBD1 agrees at 9 bases. The germline gives CDR1 SGHRS, CDR2 YFSETQ. With 0 bases clipped from V and 4 bases from J, the junction kept 11 bases outside the gene matches. This CDR3 spans 17 amino acids. The CDR3, as DNA: TGCGCCAGCAGCTTGGATGGAGGGACAGGGAGAAGTTACGAGCAGTACTTC. This sequence encodes CASSLDGGTGRSYEQYF.

This clone has more than one count but fewer than ten. V and J are TRBV6-5 and TRBJ2-2; D is ambiguous. Germline values: CDR1 MNHEY, CDR2 SVGAGI. The V end was cut by 7 bases, the J end by 4 bases, with 13 bases between. The CDR3 loop spans 14 amino acids. The CDR3: CASTAGDATGELFF. The CDR3 nucleotides read TGTGCCAGCACCGCCGGCGACGCCACCGGGGAGCTGTTTTTT.

About this clone itself: This same CDR3 is encoded by further DNA sequences in the sample. The rearrangement links TRBV7-3 to TRBJ1-2, with 10 bases aligning to TRBD1. The germline V gene encodes CDR1 SGHTA and CDR2 FQGTGA. The ends lost 5 bases at V and 5 bases at J; junction bases unmatched: 2. The CDR3 spans 13 residues. CDR3 DNA: TGTGCCAGCAGCCTGGGACAGGGGTATGGCTACACCTTC. Its translation is CASSLGQGYGYTF.

Comments on this clone: Distinct nucleotide sequences in the sample also encode this CDR3. The genes are TRBV5-1 and TRBJ1-4; D is undetermined. The CDR3 has 14 residues. Trimming removed 0 bases from V and 3 bases from J, with 6 bases in between. Germline CDR1 SGHRS, CDR2 YFSETQ. The CDR3 loop reads CASSLAGSNEKLFF. The CDR3 DNA reads as TGCGCCAGCAGCTTGGCGGGGTCTAATGAAAAACTGTTTTTT.

This clone was seen once. V and J are TRBV9 and TRBJ1-4; the D is unclear. V dropped 0 bases and J dropped 7 bases, with 10 bases sitting between them. Germline-derived CDR1 and CDR2 are SGDLS and YYNGEE. This CDR3 region has 14 residues. The CDR3 nucleotides are TGTGCCAGCAGCGTAGCTAGCGGGAGTGAAAAACTGTTTTTT. Protein sequence: CASSVASGSEKLFF.

The chain employs TRBV10-3 and TRBJ1-5, with D tentatively TRBD1 (6 bases). This CDR3 has 14 amino acids. The V end was cut by 2 bases, the J end by 5 bases, with 10 bases between. Germline V gives CDR1 ENHRY, CDR2 SYGVKD. The CDR3 loop is CAISEGHRDQPQHF. The CDR3 DNA reads as TGTGCCATCAGTGAGGGTCACAGGGATCAGCCCCAGCATTTT.

The rearrangement links TRBV7-2 to TRBJ2-1, with D perhaps TRBD2 (5 bases). In germline, CDR1 is SGHTA, CDR2 FQGNSA. The CDR3 is 12 amino acids. V lost 5 bases and J 4 bases, leaving 6 bases between the germline ends. CDR3 protein: CASSTRYNEQFF. CDR3 sequence (DNA): TGTGCCAGCAGCACTAGATACAATGAGCAGTTCTTC. The complete variable domain, with remaining parts taken from reference TRBV7-2 and TRBJ2-1, reads GAGVSQSPSNKVTEKGKDVELRCDPISGHTALYWYRQSLGQGLEFLIYFQGNSAPDKSGLPSDRFSAERTGGSVSTLTIQRTQQEDSAVYLCASSTRYNEQFFGPGTRLTVL.

This clone was seen a handful of times. The chain recombines TRBV9 with TRBJ1-1; the D gene is possibly TRBD1 (5 bases). Germline V lookup: CDR1 SGDLS, CDR2 YYNGEE. The CDR3 is 14 amino acids. Trimming cost V 6 bases and J 1 base, with 13 bases left between them. The CDR3 loop reads CASTQGVGNTEAFF. CDR3 sequence (DNA): TGTGCCAGCACACAAGGGGTTGGGAACACTGAAGCTTTCTTT.

This chain links TRBV5-5 with TRBJ2-7, with 9 bases matching TRBD1. Trimming at V came to 5 bases and at J to 4 bases, leaving 7 bases not matched to a gene. Germline-derived CDR1 and CDR2 are SGHKS and YYEKEE (reference sequence). This CDR3 has 14 residues. CDR3 residues: CASRAPGQGYEQYF. CDR3 sequence (DNA): TGTGCCAGCAGAGCTCCGGGACAGGGATACGAGCAGTACTTC.

The chain is built from TRBV5-1 and TRBJ2-1, with a weak D call TRBD1 (6 bases). The CDR3 covers 16 residues. The germline CDR1 and CDR2 sequences are SGHRS and YFSETQ. Trimming pared 1 base from V and 8 bases from J, leaving 19 bases between. In DNA form, the CDR3 reads TGCGCCAGCAGCTTGTGGGGGCAGGGATCTTTCCATGAGCAGTTCTTC. Its translation is CASSLWGQGSFHEQFF.